This T cell receptor beta chain was captured in a study of OX40 agonist ivuxolimab in advanced cancers. The CDR3 length is 15 residues. Deletions cut 5 bases from V and 4 bases from J, with 15 bases between. The germline CDR1 and CDR2 sequences are SNHLY and FYNNEI. Data came from immunoSEQ multiplex PCR; TCRdb stores just in-frame clones and leaves some out. The sample holds 70,000 to 75,000 clones, roughly 86% seen once. This TCR was recovered from an adult with an advanced solid tumor such as melanoma, head and neck, liver or kidney cancer. The sequencing here drew on CD4+ or CD8+ T cells sorted from blood, taken in a trial of the OX40 agonist ivuxolimab. V gene TRBV2 combines with J gene TRBJ1-3; a weak D match, TRBD1 (6 bases). CDR3 region: CASSPTGIDGNTIYF. The CDR3 bases are TGTGCCAGCAGTCCGACAGGCATCGACGGAAACACCATATATTTT.